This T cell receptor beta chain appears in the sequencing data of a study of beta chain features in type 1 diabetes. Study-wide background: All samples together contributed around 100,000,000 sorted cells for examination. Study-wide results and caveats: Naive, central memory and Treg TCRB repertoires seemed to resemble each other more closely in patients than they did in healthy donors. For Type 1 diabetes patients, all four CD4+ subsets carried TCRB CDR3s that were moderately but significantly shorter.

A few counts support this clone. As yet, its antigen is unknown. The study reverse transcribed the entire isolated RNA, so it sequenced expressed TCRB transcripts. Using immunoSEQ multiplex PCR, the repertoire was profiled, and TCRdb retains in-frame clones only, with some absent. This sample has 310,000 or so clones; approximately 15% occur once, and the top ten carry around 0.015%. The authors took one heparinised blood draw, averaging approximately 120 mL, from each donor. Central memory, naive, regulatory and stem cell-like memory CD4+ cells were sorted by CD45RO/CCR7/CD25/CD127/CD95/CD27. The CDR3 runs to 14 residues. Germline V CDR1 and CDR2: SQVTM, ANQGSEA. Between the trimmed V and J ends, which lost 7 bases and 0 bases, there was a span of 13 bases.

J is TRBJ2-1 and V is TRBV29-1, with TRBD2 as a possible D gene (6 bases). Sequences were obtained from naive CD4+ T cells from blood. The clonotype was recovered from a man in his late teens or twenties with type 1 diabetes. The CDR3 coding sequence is TGCAGCGGTAGCCGGGGGAGCTCCTACAATGAGCAGTTCTTC. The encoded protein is CSGSRGSSYNEQFF.